These 27 T cell receptor beta chains were sequenced from one sample in a study of tumor-infiltrating lymphocytes in primary liver carcinoma. Both RNA and DNA were isolated together from about 20-30 mg of bulk tissue that had not been sorted. The authors made TCR beta cDNA from around 500 ng total RNA with a constant-region primer. What produced the TCR beta libraries was three nested multiplex PCR rounds using slightly modified ARM-PCR. A C-beta reverse primer and TRBV1-TRBV30 forward primers served in each of the first two PCR rounds, at around 10 cycles apiece. TCRdb re-called the multiplex PCR reads with MiXCR, one entry per CDR3 protein. In the table there are around 80,000 distinct CDR3 sequences, 69% of which are singletons. The material sequenced was tumor-adjacent normal liver tissue. Source of these receptors: a man between 35 and 55 years old with primary liver carcinoma and hepatitis B virus infection.

Details on this clonotype: The junction differs from germline at one of its ends, possibly a read error. The chain couples TRBV29-1 to TRBJ2-7; D is perhaps TRBD1 or TRBD2 (6 bases each). The CDR3 runs to 15 residues. CDR1 SQVTM and CDR2 ANQGSEA come from the germline V gene. CDR3 in amino acids: CNVEEERDGGYEQSF. The CDR3 bases are TGCAACGTTGAAGAAGAACGGGACGGGGGCTACGAGCAGTCCTTC.

The V call is TRBV2, the J call TRBJ2-3; D is tentatively TRBD1 or TRBD2 (5 bases each). Germline CDR1 and CDR2: SNHLY and FYNNEI. V lost 8 bases to trimming and J lost 0 bases, with 15 bases between them. The CDR3 extends over 15 amino acids. CDR3 nucleotides: TGTGCCAGCCTCTGGGGGATTGAGAGCACAGATACGCAGTATTTT. This sequence encodes CASLWGIESTDTQYF.

This sequence joins TRBV29-1 and TRBJ2-1; D might be TRBD1 or TRBD2, each matching 6 bases. Looked up from germline, CDR1 is SQVTM and CDR2 is ANQGSEA. This CDR3 has 13 residues. Trimming pared 8 bases from V and 4 bases from J, leaving 15 bases between. The CDR3: CSPEEGGYNEQFF. Written as DNA, the CDR3 is TGCAGCCCTGAAGAGGGGGGTTACAATGAGCAGTTCTTC.

The chain combines TRBV6-1 with TRBJ2-4, with D perhaps matching TRBD1 (6 bases). CDR3 length: 18 residues. Germline V gives CDR1 MNHNS, CDR2 SASEGT. Trimming removed 5 bases from V and 1 base from J, with 21 bases in between. The CDR3 is CASSWETGFQGAKNIQYF. The CDR3 DNA sequence: TGTGCCAGCAGTTGGGAGACAGGCTTTCAGGGGGCCAAAAACATTCAGTACTTC.

Ten or more counts support this clonotype. For the CDR3, the DNA is TGTGCCAGCAGCCAACTTAGCGGGCTCTCCTACAATGAGCAGTTCTTC. Encoded protein: CASSQLSGLSYNEQFF. This sequence joins TRBV4-2 and TRBJ2-1; 7 bases align to TRBD2. CDR1 is LGHNA and CDR2 is YNFKEQ in the germline V gene. There are 16 residues in the CDR3. V gave up 2 bases and J gave up 0 bases; unmatched junction bases: 4.

The chain has TRBV6-1 and TRBJ2-1; 7 nucleotides line up with TRBD1. Germline assignment: CDR1 MNHNS and CDR2 SASEGT. The trim removed 0 bases at V and 10 bases at J, leaving 12 bases unmatched. This CDR3 is 16 amino acids long. The CDR3 spells CASSEATNGRGREQFF. The CDR3 DNA reads as TGTGCCAGCAGTGAAGCGACTAACGGAAGGGGGCGGGAGCAGTTCTTC.

Concerning this clonotype: Because it lacks the conserved phenylalanine or tryptophan at the end, this CDR3 is likely a read error. The chain couples TRBV6-5 to TRBJ2-7, with no clear D. The CDR3 contains 15 residues. The V gene's germline CDR1 is MNHEY and CDR2 SVGAGI. CDR3 sequence: CASSYSNYPHYEQYS. CDR3 coding DNA: TGTGCTAGCAGTTACTCGAATTACCCGCACTACGAGCAGTACTCC.

V usage is TRBV6-6 and J usage is TRBJ1-2, with D possibly TRBD1 on 5 matching bases. V dropped 10 bases and J dropped 3 bases, with 33 bases sitting between them. Germline V gene data show CDR1 as MNHNY and CDR2 as SVGAGI (reference sequence). The CDR3 contains 19 residues. The CDR3 spells CATTHVTYRTTKDYYGYTF. Here the CDR3 DNA reads TGTGCCACCACTCATGTAACATATAGGACAACGAAAGACTACTATGGCTACACCTTC.

Of note for this clonotype: Germline is not matched at one junction end, which may reflect a read error. The CDR3 DNA reads as TGTGCCAGCAGCTTAGTACGGGTAACAGGGAGCAATCAGCCCCGGCATTTT. Its protein product is CASSLVRVTGSNQPRHF. This chain uses TRBV11-2 with TRBJ1-5, with D tentatively TRBD1 (6 bases). The CDR3 runs to 17 residues. Germline V gene sequence: CDR1 SGHAT, CDR2 FQNNGV.

The chain joins TRBV6-5 to TRBJ2-5; D is perhaps TRBD1 (6 bases). The CDR3 contains 13 residues. Germline CDR1 MNHEY, CDR2 SVGAGI. Trimming stripped 6 bases from V and 4 bases from J, with 12 bases between. Written as DNA, the CDR3 is TGTGCCAGCAGCCGCAGGGGAAGAGAGACCCAGTACTTC. This codes for CASSRRGRETQYF.

Comment on this clonotype: This likely comes from a read error, as the CDR3 has no conserved phenylalanine or tryptophan at its end. The CDR3 DNA reads TGCAGCGTTGGACTATCGGGAGGGTTCTACAATGAGCAGTTCATC. It specifies CSVGLSGGFYNEQFI. V usage is TRBV29-1 and J usage is TRBJ2-1; 8 bases are a match to TRBD2. The CDR3 loop spans 15 amino acids. Trimming at V came to 4 bases and at J to 3 bases, leaving 8 bases not matched to a gene. From germline, CDR1 is SQVTM and CDR2 ANQGSEA.

Notes on this clonotype: One end of the junction is discordant with germline, which a read error may explain. The chain recombines TRBV4-2 with TRBJ2-2, with TRBD2 identical over 11 bases. This CDR3 has 19 amino acids. Germline V gene lookup returns CDR1 LGHNA and CDR2 YNFKEQ. The CDR3 loop reads CASSQVSRLAGSRTGELFF. The CDR3 region has the DNA TGTGCCAGCAGCCAAGTGAGTAGACTAGCGGGATCCCGGACCGGGGAGCTATTTTTT.

Concerning this clonotype itself: In this CDR3 the conserved last residue, phenylalanine or tryptophan, is missing, so a read error is likely. The chain carries TRBV6-5 and TRBJ2-3; maybe TRBD1 (5 bases). Trimming took off 6 bases at V and 8 bases at J, with 18 bases between the two ends. This CDR3 contains 14 residues. The germline V gene encodes CDR1 MNHEY and CDR2 SVGAGI. The CDR3 here is CASSRRADSPTQYS. CDR3 sequence (DNA): TGTGCCAGCAGCCGCCGTGCCGACAGCCCTACGCAGTATTCT.

With respect to this clonotype: Because it lacks the conserved phenylalanine or tryptophan at the end, this CDR3 is likely a read error. The DNA is left out, because the CDR3 cannot be placed on it with certainty; the CDR3 is given as TCRdb lists it. The rearrangement joins TRBV11-2 to TRBJ2-1; the DNA was not used to check the table's D call, TRBD2. CDR1 and CDR2 (germline): SGHAT, FQNNGV. Inclusive of both ends, the CDR3 amounts to 14 amino acids. CDR3 protein: CASSLYRLVSEKFL.

V is TRBV10-3 and J is TRBJ2-3; D possibly corresponds to TRBD1 (5 bases). V gave up 7 bases and J gave up 8 bases, with 34 bases separating them. Germline-derived CDR1 and CDR2 are ENHRY and SYGVKD. The CDR3 sequence is 19 residues long. The CDR3 is CAINSGQTDRPTYSGTQYF. The CDR3 DNA follows: TGTGCCATCAACTCCGGACAAACAGACAGACCAACATACTCGGGTACGCAGTATTTT.

This sequence joins TRBV29-1 and TRBJ2-3, with D possibly being TRBD1 or TRBD2 (5 bases each). V dropped 2 bases and J dropped 2 bases, with 14 bases sitting between them. The germline gives CDR1 SQVTM, CDR2 ANQGSEA. This CDR3 is built from 15 residues. The chain's CDR3 is CSVEYGAGITDTQYF. The CDR3 DNA sequence: TGCAGCGTTGAATACGGGGCCGGCATCACAGATACGCAGTATTTT.

Turning to this clonotype: This CDR3 fails to terminate in the conserved phenylalanine or tryptophan, so it likely reflects a read error. This sequence joins TRBV4-3 and TRBJ2-5; 10 bases fit TRBD2. The CDR3 length is 16 residues. The germline CDR1 and CDR2 sequences are LGHNA and YSLEER. The junction had 9 bases not matched to a gene; V was cut back by 3 bases and J by 5 bases. The CDR3 nucleotides are TGCGCCAGCAGCCAGGGAATAGCGGGAGGTGGGGAGACCCAGTACCTC. It codes for CASSQGIAGGGETQYL.

This clonotype was detected ten times or more. This chain joins TRBV5-1 and TRBJ2-1, with TRBD2 matching over 14 bases. The CDR3 has 15 residues. Germline V gives CDR1 SGHRS, CDR2 YFSETQ. Trimming cost V 3 bases and J 10 bases; bases outside gene matches: 6. The CDR3 DNA is TGCGCCAGCAGCTCCGGGACTAGCGGGAGCCGGGAGCAGTTCTTC. This sequence encodes CASSSGTSGSREQFF.

This clonotype has more than one count but fewer than ten. A read error is possible here, since a much larger clone lies one base away. This rearrangement joins TRBV5-4 to TRBJ2-3, with TRBD1 matching over 9 bases. This CDR3 region has 15 residues. CDR1 SGHNT and CDR2 YYREEE come from the germline V gene (reference sequence). The CDR3 DNA sequence: TGTGACAGCAGCCAACTGGGGACAGGGTCAGATACGCAGTATTTT. Protein: CDSSQLGTGSDTQYF.

This clonotype was seen at least ten times. The gene calls are TRBV5-6 and TRBJ2-3; TRBD2 matches at 10 bases. The CDR3 loop spans 15 amino acids. Germline V CDR1 and CDR2: SGHDT, YYEEEE. Trimming cost V 1 base and J 4 bases; bases outside gene matches: 3. The CDR3 coding sequence is TGTGCCAGCAGCTTGCCAGCGGGAGGGGCAGATACGCAGTATTTT. Its protein product is CASSLPAGGADTQYF.

The J gene is TRBJ2-7, the V gene TRBV28, with a tentative D call TRBD2 (6 bases). Germline V gene sequence: CDR1 MDHEN, CDR2 SYDVKM. V was clipped by 8 bases and J by 3 bases, with 17 bases between them. The CDR3 contains 14 residues. CDR3 DNA: TGTGCCAGCTGTAGTCTAGCGAGAGACTACGAGCAGTACTTC. This codes for CASCSLARDYEQYF.

This chain joins TRBV12-3 or TRBV12-4 and TRBJ2-7; tentatively, D is TRBD2 (5 bases). The CDR3 is 19 residues long. The CDR3 sequence: CVISFSRVKWERLSYEQYF. Written as DNA, the CDR3 is TGTGTCATCAGTTTCTCAAGGGTGAAGTGGGAGCGTTTATCCTACGAGCAGTACTTC.

Turning to this clonotype: At one end the junction does not follow the germline gene, possibly because of a read error. This rearrangement joins TRBV12-3 or TRBV12-4 to TRBJ1-1; D might be TRBD1 (6 bases). CDR3 length equals 13 residues. This CDR3 reads CASVGTRNTEAPF. CDR3 DNA sequence: TGTGCCAGCGTCGGGACAAGGAACACTGAAGCTCCCTTT.

Notes on this clonotype: As the CDR3 is not closed by the conserved phenylalanine or tryptophan, this likely results from a read error. The chain links TRBV5-5 to TRBJ2-7; weak D call: TRBD1 (6 bases). V lost 5 bases, J lost 0 bases, and 18 bases lay in between. Germline CDR1 reads SGHKS; CDR2 reads YYEKEE (reference sequence). This CDR3 is built from 16 residues. Written as DNA, the CDR3 is TGTGCCAGCAGGTACTCCCCCCACAGGGACTCCTACGAGCAGTACTAC. This encodes CASRYSPHRDSYEQYY.

Only a few counts were recorded for this clonotype. One end of the junction does not line up with germline, which may come from a read error. The chain recombines TRBV6-6 with TRBJ1-1, with D possibly matching TRBD1 (5 bases). The germline V gene has CDR1 MNHNY and CDR2 SVGAGI (reference sequence). The CDR3 sequence is 12 residues long. This chain's CDR3 is CASSQTDTEALF. CDR3 DNA sequence: TGTGCCAGCAGCCAGACAGACACTGAAGCTCTCTTT.

With regard to this clonotype: A much larger clone sits a single nucleotide away, making a read error possible. The chain's CDR3 is CARSLDSLVDTEAFF. CDR3 DNA sequence: TGTGCCAGAAGCTTAGACAGCCTCGTTGACACTGAAGCTTTCTTT. V is TRBV7-9 and J is TRBJ1-1; possible D gene TRBD1, 5 bases. Germline V gene sequence: CDR1 SEHNR, CDR2 FQNEAQ (reference sequence). The length of the CDR3 is 15 residues.

Remarks on this clonotype: This may be a read error: a much more frequent sequence differs by one nucleotide. The chain carries TRBV28 and TRBJ2-1; 11 nucleotides align to TRBD2. This CDR3 contains 15 residues. V lost 7 bases and J lost 9; bases outside the gene matches: 11. Germline CDR1 and CDR2: MDHEN and SYDVKM. The CDR3 bases are TGTGCCAGCATTTCAACTAGCGGGAGATTCGCTGAGCAGTTCTTC. Its protein is CASISTSGRFAEQFF.